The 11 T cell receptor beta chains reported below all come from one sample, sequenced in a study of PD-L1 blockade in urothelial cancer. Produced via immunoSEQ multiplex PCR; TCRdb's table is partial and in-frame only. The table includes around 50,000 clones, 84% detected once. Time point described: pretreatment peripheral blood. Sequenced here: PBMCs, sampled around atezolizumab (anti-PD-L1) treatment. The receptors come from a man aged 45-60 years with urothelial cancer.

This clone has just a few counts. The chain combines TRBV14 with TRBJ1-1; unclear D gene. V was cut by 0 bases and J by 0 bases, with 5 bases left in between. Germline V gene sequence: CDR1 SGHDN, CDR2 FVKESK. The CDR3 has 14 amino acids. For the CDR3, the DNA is TGTGCCAGCAGCCAAGATTTAATGAACACTGAAGCTTTCTTT. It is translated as CASSQDLMNTEAFF.

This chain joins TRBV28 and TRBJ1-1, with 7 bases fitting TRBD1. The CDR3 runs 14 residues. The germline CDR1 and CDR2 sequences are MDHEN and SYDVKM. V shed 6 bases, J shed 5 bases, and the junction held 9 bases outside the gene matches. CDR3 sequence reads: CASSRAIRGTEAFF. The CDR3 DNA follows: TGTGCCAGCAGCCGGGCCATCAGGGGGACTGAAGCTTTCTTT.

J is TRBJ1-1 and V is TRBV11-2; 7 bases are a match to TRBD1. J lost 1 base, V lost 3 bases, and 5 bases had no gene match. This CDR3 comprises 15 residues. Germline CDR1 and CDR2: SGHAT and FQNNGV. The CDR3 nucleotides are TGTGCCAGCAGCTTGATGGGACAGTCGAACACTGAAGCTTTCTTT. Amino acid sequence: CASSLMGQSNTEAFF.

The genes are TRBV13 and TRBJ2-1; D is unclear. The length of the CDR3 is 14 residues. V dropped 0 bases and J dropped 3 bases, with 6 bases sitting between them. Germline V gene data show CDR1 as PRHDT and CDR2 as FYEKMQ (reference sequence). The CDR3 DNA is TGTGCCAGCAGCTTAGGACAGAGCTACAATGAGCAGTTCTTC. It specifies CASSLGQSYNEQFF. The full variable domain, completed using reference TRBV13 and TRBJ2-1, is AAGVIQSPRHLIKEKRETATLKCYPIPRHDTVYWYQQGPGQDPQFLISFYEKMQSDKGSIPDRFSAQQFSDYHSELNMSSLELGDSALYFCASSLGQSYNEQFFGPGTRLTVL.

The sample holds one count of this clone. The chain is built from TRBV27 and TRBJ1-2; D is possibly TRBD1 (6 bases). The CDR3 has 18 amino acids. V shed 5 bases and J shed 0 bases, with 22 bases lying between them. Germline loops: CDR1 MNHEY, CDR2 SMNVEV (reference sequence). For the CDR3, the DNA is TGTGCCAGCAGTAGAGCCCGTAGCCGGGACAAAGCTAACTATGGCTACACCTTC. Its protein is CASSRARSRDKANYGYTF.

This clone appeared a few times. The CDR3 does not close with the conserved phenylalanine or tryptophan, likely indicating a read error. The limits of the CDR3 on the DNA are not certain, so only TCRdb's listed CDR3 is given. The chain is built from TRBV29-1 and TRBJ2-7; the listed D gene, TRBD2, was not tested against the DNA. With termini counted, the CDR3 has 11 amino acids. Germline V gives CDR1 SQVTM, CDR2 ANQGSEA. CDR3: CSVSDGGSVSI.

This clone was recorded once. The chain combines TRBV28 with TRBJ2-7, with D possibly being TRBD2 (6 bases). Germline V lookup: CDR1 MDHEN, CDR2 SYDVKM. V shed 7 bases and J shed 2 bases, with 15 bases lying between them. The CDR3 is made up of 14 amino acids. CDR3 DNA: TGTGCCAGCACCGGAGGGAGCGGCCCCTACGAGCAGTACTTC. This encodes CASTGGSGPYEQYF.

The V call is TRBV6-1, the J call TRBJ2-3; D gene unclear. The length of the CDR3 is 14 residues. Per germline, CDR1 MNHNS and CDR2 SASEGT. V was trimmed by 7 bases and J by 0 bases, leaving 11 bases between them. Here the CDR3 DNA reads TGTGCCAGCATTGGGCGTCAAAGCACAGATACGCAGTATTTT. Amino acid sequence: CASIGRQSTDTQYF.

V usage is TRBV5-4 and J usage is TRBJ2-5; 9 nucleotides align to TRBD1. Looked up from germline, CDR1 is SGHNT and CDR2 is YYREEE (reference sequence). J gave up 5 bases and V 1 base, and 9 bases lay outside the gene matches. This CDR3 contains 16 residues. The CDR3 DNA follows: TGTGCCAGCAGCTTGCCGGGGACAGGGCCGGGGGAGACCCAGTACTTC. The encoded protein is CASSLPGTGPGETQYF.

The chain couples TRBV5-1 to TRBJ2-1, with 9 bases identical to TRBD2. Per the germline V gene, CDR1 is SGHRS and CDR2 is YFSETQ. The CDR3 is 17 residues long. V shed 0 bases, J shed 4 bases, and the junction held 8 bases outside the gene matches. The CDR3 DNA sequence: TGCGCCAGCAGCTTGGCCGGGCGGGGGGGCCATTACAATGAGCAGTTCTTC. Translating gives CASSLAGRGGHYNEQFF.

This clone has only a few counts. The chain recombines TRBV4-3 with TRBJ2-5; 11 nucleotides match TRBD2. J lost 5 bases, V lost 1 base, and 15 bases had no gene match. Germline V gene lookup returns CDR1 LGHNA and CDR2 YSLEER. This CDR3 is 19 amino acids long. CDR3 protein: CASSQGYTSGSGIQETQYF. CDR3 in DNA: TGCGCCAGCAGCCAAGGTTATACTAGCGGGAGTGGGATCCAGGAGACCCAGTACTTC.